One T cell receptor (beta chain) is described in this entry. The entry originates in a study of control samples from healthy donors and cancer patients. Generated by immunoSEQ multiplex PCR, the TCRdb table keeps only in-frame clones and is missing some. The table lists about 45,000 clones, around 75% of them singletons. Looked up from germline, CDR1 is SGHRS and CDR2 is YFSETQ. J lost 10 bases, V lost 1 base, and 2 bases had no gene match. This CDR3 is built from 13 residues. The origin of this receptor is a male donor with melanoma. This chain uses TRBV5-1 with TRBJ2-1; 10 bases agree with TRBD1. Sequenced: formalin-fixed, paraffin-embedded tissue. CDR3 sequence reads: CASSLQDRGEQFF. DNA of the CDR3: TGCGCCAGCAGCTTGCAGGACAGGGGGGAGCAGTTCTTC.